Sequencing of this T cell receptor beta chain was carried out in a study of blood T cells in healthy people across ages. Whole-study results and caveats: Age brought a roughly linear fall in TCR beta diversity measured per million T cells. Versus aged donors, long-lived donors had higher diversity and more naive CD4+ cells.

Sample-barcoded 5' priming and a J-beta primer mix drove a second PCR of about 6 to 12 cycles. TCRdb reprocessed the 5' RACE reads via MiXCR and lists one record per CDR3 protein. This table holds 1.8 million or so distinct CDR3 sequences, around 40% found once. This clonotype was picked up a small number of times. What it recognizes is unknown. Germline trimming cut 5 bases from V and 10 bases from J; bases unmatched to any gene: 8. The germline gives CDR1 SGHTA, CDR2 FQGNSA. This CDR3 is 14 amino acids long. Every donor contributed around 10 milliliters of peripheral blood by blood draw. V gene TRBV7-2 combines with J gene TRBJ1-4; 9 positions agree with TRBD1. The receptor comes from a human donor in good health. Input material: blood. The CDR3 DNA follows: TGTGCCAGCAGCCAGGGACAGGGTATCGGAAAACTGTTTTTT. This translates into CASSQGQGIGKLFF.